This T cell receptor beta chain appears in the sequencing data of a study of CD8 T cells in Susac syndrome. Study summary: Blood was drawn from patients with Susac syndrome. At that point, they were therapy-naive, on corticosteroids, or on intravenous immunoglobulin alone. Study findings and constraints: The Susac syndrome CD4+ T cell repertoires displayed no clonal expansion.

About this clonotype: Its antigen is as yet unknown.

Random-hexamer reverse transcription was applied to about 0.45 to 1 ug RNA. Amplification of TCR beta CDR3 used immunoSEQ multiplex PCR across 54 Vbeta and 13 Jbeta. TCRdb redid the calling of the immunoSEQ multiplex PCR reads with MiXCR, one entry per CDR3 protein. Of hundreds of thousands of distinct CDR3 sequences in the sample, around 93% were seen once. V dropped 0 bases and J dropped 2 bases, with 10 bases sitting between them. Per the germline V gene, CDR1 is SGHNT and CDR2 is YYREEE (reference sequence). The CDR3 sequence is 15 residues long. TCR beta sequencing was performed on blood CD8+ and CD4+ T cells.

Sequenced input: CD4+ T cells from PBMCs. This chain uses TRBV5-4 with TRBJ2-3; no reliable D call. The receptor was isolated from a human donor with Susac syndrome. The chain's CDR3 is CASSLEPDHTDTQYF. The CDR3 nucleotides read TGTGCCAGCAGCTTGGAGCCGGACCACACAGATACGCAGTATTTT.